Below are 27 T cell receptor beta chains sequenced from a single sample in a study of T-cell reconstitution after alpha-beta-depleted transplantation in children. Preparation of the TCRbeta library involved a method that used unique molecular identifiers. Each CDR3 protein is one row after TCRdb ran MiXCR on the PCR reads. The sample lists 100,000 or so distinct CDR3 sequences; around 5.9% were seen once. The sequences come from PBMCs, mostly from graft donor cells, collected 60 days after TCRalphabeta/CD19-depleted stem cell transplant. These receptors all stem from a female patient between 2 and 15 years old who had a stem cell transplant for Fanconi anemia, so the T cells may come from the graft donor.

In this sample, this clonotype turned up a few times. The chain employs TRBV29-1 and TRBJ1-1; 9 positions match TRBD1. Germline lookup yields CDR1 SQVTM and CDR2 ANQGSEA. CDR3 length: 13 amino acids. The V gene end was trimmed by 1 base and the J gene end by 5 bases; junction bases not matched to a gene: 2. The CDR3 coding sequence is TGCAGCGTTGAAGGGACAGGGGTTACTGAAGCTTTCTTT. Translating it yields CSVEGTGVTEAFF.

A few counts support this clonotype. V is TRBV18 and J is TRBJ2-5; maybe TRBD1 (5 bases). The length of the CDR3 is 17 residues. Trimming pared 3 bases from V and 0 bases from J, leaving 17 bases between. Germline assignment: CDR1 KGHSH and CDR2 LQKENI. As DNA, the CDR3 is TGTGCCAGCTCACCTTTTAGTCGACAGACCGACCAAGAGACCCAGTACTTC. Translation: CASSPFSRQTDQETQYF.

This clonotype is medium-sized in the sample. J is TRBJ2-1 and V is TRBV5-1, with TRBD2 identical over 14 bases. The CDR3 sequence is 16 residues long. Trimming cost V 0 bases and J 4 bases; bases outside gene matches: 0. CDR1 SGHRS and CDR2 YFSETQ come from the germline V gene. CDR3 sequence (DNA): TGCGCCAGCAGCTTGGGACTAGCGGGGGGGTACAATGAGCAGTTCTTC. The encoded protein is CASSLGLAGGYNEQFF.

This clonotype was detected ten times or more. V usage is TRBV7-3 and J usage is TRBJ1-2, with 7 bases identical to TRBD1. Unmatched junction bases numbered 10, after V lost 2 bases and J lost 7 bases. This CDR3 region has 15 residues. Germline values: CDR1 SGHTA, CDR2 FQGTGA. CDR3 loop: CASSLGPTTGSGYTF. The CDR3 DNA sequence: TGTGCCAGCAGCTTAGGGCCTACGACAGGGTCTGGCTACACCTTC.

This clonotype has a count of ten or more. For the CDR3, the DNA is TGTGCCAGCAGCGTAGGAAGGGGACGGACTGAAGCTTTCTTT. Translating gives CASSVGRGRTEAFF. The chain links TRBV9 to TRBJ1-1; possible D gene TRBD1, 5 bases. The CDR3 sequence is 14 residues long. The V end was cut by 0 bases, the J end by 5 bases, with 11 bases between. Looked up from germline, CDR1 is SGDLS and CDR2 is YYNGEE.

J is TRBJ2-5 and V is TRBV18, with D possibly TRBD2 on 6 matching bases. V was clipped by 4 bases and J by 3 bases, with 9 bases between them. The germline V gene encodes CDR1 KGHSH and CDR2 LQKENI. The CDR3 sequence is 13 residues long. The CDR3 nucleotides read TGTGCCAGCTCACGCGGGGTGAAAGAGACCCAGTACTTC. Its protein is CASSRGVKETQYF.

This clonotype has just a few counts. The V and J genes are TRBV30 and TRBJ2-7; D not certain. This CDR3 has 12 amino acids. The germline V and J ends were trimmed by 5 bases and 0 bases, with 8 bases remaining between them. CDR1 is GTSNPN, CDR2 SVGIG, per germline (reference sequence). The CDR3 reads CAWGGSSYEQYF. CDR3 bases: TGTGCCTGGGGCGGCAGCTCCTACGAGCAGTACTTC.

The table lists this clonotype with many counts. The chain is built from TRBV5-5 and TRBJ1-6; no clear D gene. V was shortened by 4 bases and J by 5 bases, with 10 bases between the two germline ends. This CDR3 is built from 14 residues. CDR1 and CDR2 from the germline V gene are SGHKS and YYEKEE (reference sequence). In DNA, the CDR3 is TGTGCCAGCAGCAACCAGGCCGATAATTCACCCCTCCACTTT. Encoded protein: CASSNQADNSPLHF.

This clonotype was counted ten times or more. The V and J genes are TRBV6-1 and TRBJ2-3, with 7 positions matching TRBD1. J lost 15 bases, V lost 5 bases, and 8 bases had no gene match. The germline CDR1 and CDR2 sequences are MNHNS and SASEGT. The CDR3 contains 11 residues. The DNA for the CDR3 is TGTGCCAGCAGTAACCGGGACAGACCCTATTTT. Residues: CASSNRDRPYF.

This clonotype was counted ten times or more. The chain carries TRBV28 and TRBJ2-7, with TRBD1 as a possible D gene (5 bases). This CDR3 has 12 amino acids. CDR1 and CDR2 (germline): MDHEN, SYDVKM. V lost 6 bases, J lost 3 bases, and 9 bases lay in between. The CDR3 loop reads CASRQDDYEQYF. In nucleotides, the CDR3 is TGTGCCAGCAGACAGGACGACTACGAGCAGTACTTC.

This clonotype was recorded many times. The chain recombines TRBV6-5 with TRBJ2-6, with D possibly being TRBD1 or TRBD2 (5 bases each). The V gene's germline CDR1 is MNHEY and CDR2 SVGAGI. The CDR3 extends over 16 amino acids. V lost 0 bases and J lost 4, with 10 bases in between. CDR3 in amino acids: CASSYSSGAGANVLTF. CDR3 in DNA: TGTGCCAGCAGTTACTCATCCGGGGCCGGGGCCAACGTCCTGACTTTC.

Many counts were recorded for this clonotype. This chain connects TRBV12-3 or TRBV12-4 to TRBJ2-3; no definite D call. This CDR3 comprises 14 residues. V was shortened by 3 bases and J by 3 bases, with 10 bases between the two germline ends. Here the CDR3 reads CASSFIGRTDTQYF. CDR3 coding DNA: TGTGCCAGCAGTTTTATAGGACGGACAGATACGCAGTATTTT.

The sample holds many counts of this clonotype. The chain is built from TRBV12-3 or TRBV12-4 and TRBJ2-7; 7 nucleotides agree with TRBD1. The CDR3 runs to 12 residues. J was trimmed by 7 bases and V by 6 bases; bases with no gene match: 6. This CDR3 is CASRTKDREQYF. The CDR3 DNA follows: TGTGCCAGCAGGACCAAGGACAGGGAGCAGTACTTC.

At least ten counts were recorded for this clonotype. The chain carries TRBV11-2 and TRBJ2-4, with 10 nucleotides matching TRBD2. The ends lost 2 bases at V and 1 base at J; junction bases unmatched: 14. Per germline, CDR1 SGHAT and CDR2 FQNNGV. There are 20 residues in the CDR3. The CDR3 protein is CASSLIPGLAGAWAKNIQYF. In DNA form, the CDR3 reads TGTGCCAGCAGCTTAATCCCCGGTCTAGCGGGAGCGTGGGCCAAAAACATTCAGTACTTC.

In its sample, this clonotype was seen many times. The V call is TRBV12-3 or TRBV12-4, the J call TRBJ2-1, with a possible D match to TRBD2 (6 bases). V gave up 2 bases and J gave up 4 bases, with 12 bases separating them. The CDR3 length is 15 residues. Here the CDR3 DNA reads TGTGCCAGCAGTTTACCCCTCGGGACTTACAATGAGCAGTTCTTC. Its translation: CASSLPLGTYNEQFF.

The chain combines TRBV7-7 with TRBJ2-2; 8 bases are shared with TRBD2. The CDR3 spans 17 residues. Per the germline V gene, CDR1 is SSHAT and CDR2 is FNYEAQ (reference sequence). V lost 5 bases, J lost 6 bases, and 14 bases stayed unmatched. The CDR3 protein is CASSPHSGVAGPGELFF. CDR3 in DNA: TGTGCCAGCAGCCCCCACAGTGGGGTAGCGGGACCCGGGGAGCTGTTTTTT.

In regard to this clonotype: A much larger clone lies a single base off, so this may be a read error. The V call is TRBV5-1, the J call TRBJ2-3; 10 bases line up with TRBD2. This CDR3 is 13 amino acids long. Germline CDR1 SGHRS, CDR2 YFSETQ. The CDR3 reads CASRLAGTDTHYF. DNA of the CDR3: TGCGCCAGCAGACTAGCGGGAACAGATACGCATTATTTT.

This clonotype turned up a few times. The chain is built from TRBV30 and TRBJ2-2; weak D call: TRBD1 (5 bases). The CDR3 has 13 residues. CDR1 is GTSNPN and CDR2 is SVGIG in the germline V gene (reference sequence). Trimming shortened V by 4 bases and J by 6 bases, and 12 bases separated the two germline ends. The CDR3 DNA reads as TGTGCCTGGAAAGCTTGGGGCCCCGGGGAGCTGTTTTTT. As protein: CAWKAWGPGELFF.

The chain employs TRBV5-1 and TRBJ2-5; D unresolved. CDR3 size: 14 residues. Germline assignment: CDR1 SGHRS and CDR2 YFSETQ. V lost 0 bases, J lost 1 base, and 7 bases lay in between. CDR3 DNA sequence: TGCGCCAGCAGCTTGGCTTTCGGCCAAGAGACCCAGTACTTC. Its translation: CASSLAFGQETQYF.

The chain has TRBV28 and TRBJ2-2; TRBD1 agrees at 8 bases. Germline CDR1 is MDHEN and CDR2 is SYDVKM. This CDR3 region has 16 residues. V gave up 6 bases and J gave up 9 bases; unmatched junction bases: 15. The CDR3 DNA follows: TGTGCCAGCAGCAAGCGACAGGGGCTCAGTCTCAGGGAGCTGTTTTTT. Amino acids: CASSKRQGLSLRELFF.

The CDR3 sequence: CASSFTTSSYNEQFF. Written as DNA, the CDR3 is TGTGCCAGCAGTTTTACTACCAGCTCCTACAATGAGCAGTTCTTC. V and J are TRBV27 and TRBJ2-1; D call uncertain. Trimming stripped 3 bases from V and 0 bases from J, with 9 bases between. The length of the CDR3 is 15 residues. Germline assignment: CDR1 MNHEY and CDR2 SMNVEV (reference sequence).

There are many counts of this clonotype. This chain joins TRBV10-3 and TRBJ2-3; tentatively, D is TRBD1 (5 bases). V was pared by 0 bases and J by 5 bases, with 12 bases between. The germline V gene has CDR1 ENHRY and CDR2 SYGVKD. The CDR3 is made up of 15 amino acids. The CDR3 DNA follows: TGTGCCATCAGTGAGTCGGGGCTAGGGAAAGATACGCAGTATTTT. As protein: CAISESGLGKDTQYF.

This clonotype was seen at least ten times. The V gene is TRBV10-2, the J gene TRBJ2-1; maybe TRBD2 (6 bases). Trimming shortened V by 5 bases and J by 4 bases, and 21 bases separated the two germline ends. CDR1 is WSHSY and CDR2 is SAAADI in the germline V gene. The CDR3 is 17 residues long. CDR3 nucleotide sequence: TGCGCCAGCAGTTTATTATTCGGGAGCTCCAAATACAATGAGCAGTTCTTC. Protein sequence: CASSLLFGSSKYNEQFF.

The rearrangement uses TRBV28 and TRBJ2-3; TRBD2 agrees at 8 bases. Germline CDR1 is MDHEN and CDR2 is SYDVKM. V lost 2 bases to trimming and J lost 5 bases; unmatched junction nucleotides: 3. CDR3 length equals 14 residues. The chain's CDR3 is CASSLAGGRDTQYF. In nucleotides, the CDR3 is TGTGCCAGCAGTTTAGCGGGGGGCAGAGATACGCAGTATTTT.

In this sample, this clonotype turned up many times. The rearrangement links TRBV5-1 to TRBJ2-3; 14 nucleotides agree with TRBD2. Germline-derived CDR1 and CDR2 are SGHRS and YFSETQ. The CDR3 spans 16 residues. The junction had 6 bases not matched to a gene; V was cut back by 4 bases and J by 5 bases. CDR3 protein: CASSLGLAGGKDTQYF. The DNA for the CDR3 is TGCGCCAGCAGCCTCGGACTAGCGGGGGGCAAAGATACGCAGTATTTT. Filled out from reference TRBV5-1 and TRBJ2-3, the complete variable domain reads KAGVTQTPRYLIKTRGQQVTLSCSPISGHRSVSWYQQTPGQGLQFLFEYFSETQRNKGNFPGRFSGRQFSNSRSEMNVSTLELGDSALYLCASSLGLAGGKDTQYFGPGTRLTVL.

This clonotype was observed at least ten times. The CDR3 here is CASRDRATGGEKLFF. In nucleotides, the CDR3 is TGTGCCAGCAGGGACAGGGCTACCGGGGGTGAAAAACTGTTTTTT. The chain links TRBV28 to TRBJ1-4, with 8 bases lining up with TRBD1. Unmatched junction bases numbered 10, after V lost 6 bases and J lost 7 bases. The CDR3 contains 15 residues. Germline V lookup: CDR1 MDHEN, CDR2 SYDVKM.

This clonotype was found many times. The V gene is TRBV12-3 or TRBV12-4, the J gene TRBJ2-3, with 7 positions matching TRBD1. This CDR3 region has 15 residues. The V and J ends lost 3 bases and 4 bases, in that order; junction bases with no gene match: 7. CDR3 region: CASSFRRQGSDTQYF. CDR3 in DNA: TGTGCCAGCAGTTTCAGACGACAGGGTTCAGATACGCAGTATTTT.